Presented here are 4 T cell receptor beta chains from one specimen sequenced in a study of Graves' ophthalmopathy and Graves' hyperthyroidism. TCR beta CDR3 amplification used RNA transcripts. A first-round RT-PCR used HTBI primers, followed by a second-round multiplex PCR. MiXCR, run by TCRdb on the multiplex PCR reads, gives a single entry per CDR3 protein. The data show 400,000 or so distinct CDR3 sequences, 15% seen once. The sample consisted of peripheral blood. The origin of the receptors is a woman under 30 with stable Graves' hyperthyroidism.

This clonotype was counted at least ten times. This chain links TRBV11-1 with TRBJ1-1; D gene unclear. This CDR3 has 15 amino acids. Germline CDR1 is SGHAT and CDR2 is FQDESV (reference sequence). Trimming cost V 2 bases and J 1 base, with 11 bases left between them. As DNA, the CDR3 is TGTGCCAGCAGCTTAAAGGGTCAGCCGAACACTGAAGCTTTCTTT. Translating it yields CASSLKGQPNTEAFF.

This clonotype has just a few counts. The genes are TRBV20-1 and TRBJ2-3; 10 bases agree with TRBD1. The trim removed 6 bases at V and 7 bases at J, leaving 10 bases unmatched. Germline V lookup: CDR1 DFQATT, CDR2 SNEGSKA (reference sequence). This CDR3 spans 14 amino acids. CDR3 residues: CSATGTGVTNTQYF. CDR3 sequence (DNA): TGCAGTGCCACCGGGACAGGGGTCACCAATACGCAGTATTTT.

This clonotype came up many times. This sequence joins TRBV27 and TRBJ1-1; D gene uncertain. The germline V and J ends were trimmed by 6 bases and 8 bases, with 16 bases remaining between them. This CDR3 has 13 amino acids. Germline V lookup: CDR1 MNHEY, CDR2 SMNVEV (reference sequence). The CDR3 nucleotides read TGTGCCAGCAGCGCGACTCCCCGGGGAGAAGCTTTCTTT. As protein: CASSATPRGEAFF.

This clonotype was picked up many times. The CDR3 DNA reads TGTGCCAGCAGTTTAGTGGGGGATTCACCCCTCCACTTT. It codes for CASSLVGDSPLHF. The genes are TRBV12-3 or TRBV12-4 and TRBJ1-6, with a tentative D call TRBD1 (5 bases). V gave up 1 base and J gave up 8 bases, with 6 bases separating them. The CDR3 covers 13 residues.